This T cell receptor beta chain was observed in a study of blood T cell repertoires in COVID-19. About the research overall: There were acute and convalescent COVID-19 samples, and they came from the United States, Italy and Spain. T cells, B-cell-depleted T cells, or PBMCs provided the cDNA or gDNA that served as material.

In the original workflow: Amplification with reference gene primers provided the estimates of nucleated cell counts. The protocol was immunoSEQ multiplex PCR, while the TCRdb copy is restricted to in-frame clones and leaves out a portion. V and J calls and clone size are as listed in that table; D and trimming were resolved from the DNA. This sample has under 200,000 clones, with 60% to 85% found just once. This clone was detected a few times. Trimming took off 6 bases at V and 3 bases at J, with 5 bases between the two ends. Looked up from germline, CDR1 is SNHLY and CDR2 is FYNNEI. The CDR3 consists of 12 residues.

The V call is TRBV2, the J call TRBJ2-2; D is unclear. Sequenced: peripheral blood. The receptor was derived from a man in his fifties or sixties with acute or convalescent COVID-19. Here the CDR3 reads CASRAYTGELFF. CDR3 bases: TGTGCCAGCAGGGCCTACACCGGGGAGCTGTTTTTT.